The rows below give T cell receptor beta chains drawn from one sample of a study of tumor-infiltrating lymphocytes in primary liver carcinoma. One entry per CDR3 protein, called by TCRdb with MiXCR from the multiplex PCR reads. The sample holds 70,000 to 95,000 distinct CDR3 sequences, about 72% seen once. The sample comprised liver tumor tissue from sampling region 4. These receptors came from a man aged 35 to 55 with primary liver carcinoma and hepatitis B virus infection. CDR3s include the opening cysteine and the closing phenylalanine or tryptophan. Each record gives: J gene, D gene, clone size, V gene, CDR3 protein, CDR3 DNA. A D gene is named only where the DNA matches it firmly. Rows may omit the clone size; those that give it use once, few, many or a size class.

j_call: TRBJ1-4
d_call: -
clone_size: many
v_call: TRBV5-5
cdr3_aa: CASSLGQTTNEKLFF
cdr3_nt: TGTGCCAGCAGCTTAGGACAGACAACTAATGAAAAACTGTTTTTT

j_call: TRBJ2-5
d_call: -
clone_size: -
v_call: TRBV29-1
cdr3_aa: CSVDRGKVEAQYF
cdr3_nt: TGCAGCGTTGATAGGGGTAAGGTAGAGGCCCAGTACTTC

j_call: TRBJ2-3
d_call: -
clone_size: many
v_call: TRBV6-4
cdr3_aa: CASSDSGLETDTQYF
cdr3_nt: TGTGCCAGCAGTGACTCAGGGCTCGAGACAGATACGCAGTATTTT

j_call: TRBJ1-2
d_call: -
clone_size: -
v_call: TRBV29-1
cdr3_aa: CSVEAPGVSGYTF
cdr3_nt: TGCAGCGTTGAAGCACCAGGAGTCAGTGGCTACACCTTC

j_call: TRBJ2-3
d_call: -
clone_size: -
v_call: TRBV11-2
cdr3_aa: CANSLSRGLDMQYF
cdr3_nt: TGTGCCAACAGCTTATCCAGGGGATTAGATATGCAGTATTTT

j_call: TRBJ2-3
d_call: -
clone_size: few
v_call: TRBV10-1
cdr3_aa: CASSGGPDTQCF
cdr3_nt: TGCGCCAGCAGTGGGGGGCCCGATACGCAGTGTTTT

j_call: TRBJ2-7
d_call: -
clone_size: -
v_call: TRBV6-5
cdr3_aa: CASSTDRSTYEQYF
cdr3_nt: TGTGCCAGCAGCACCGACAGGTCGACCTATGAGCAGTACTTC

j_call: TRBJ2-6
d_call: -
clone_size: -
v_call: TRBV18
cdr3_aa: CSSSPKTSGANVLTF
cdr3_nt: TGTTCCAGCTCACCAAAAACATCTGGGGCCAACGTCCTGACTTTC

j_call: TRBJ2-3
d_call: -
clone_size: -
v_call: TRBV6-5
cdr3_aa: CASCYDSVSTDTQYF
cdr3_nt: TGTGCCAGCTGTTACGATAGCGTATCCACAGATACGCAGTATTTT

j_call: TRBJ2-1
d_call: -
clone_size: -
v_call: TRBV4-2
cdr3_aa: CASSQEARGGYNGQFF
cdr3_nt: TGTGCCAGCAGCCAAGAGGCTCGAGGCGGCTACAATGGGCAGTTCTTC

j_call: TRBJ2-7
d_call: TRBD1
clone_size: -
v_call: TRBV11-2
cdr3_aa: CTSNSTGGRRYEQYF
cdr3_nt: TGTACCAGTAACTCTACAGGGGGCCGGAGGTACGAGCAGTACTTC

j_call: TRBJ1-2
d_call: -
clone_size: -
v_call: TRBV6-2/TRBV6-3
cdr3_aa: CASSYDGNHGYTF
cdr3_nt: TGTGCCAGCAGTTACGATGGTAACCATGGCTACACCTTC

j_call: TRBJ1-2
d_call: -
clone_size: -
v_call: TRBV4-2
cdr3_aa: CASSQGERKGYTF
cdr3_nt: TGTGCCAGCAGCCAAGGTGAAAGGAAAGGCTACACCTTC

j_call: TRBJ2-2
d_call: -
clone_size: many
v_call: TRBV30
cdr3_aa: CAWSRKTGIPPYTGELFF
cdr3_nt: TGTGCCTGGAGTCGTAAAACAGGGATCCCCCCCTACACCGGGGAGCTGTTTTTT

j_call: TRBJ2-1
d_call: -
clone_size: medium-sized
v_call: TRBV6-5
cdr3_aa: CASSSLASYNEQFF
cdr3_nt: TGTGCCAGCAGTTCACTAGCTTCCTACAATGAGCAGTTCTTC

j_call: TRBJ2-2
d_call: -
clone_size: many
v_call: TRBV12-3/TRBV12-4
cdr3_aa: CASAGYSGQLNTGELFF
cdr3_nt: TGTGCCAGCGCGGGGTACTCGGGACAGTTGAACACCGGGGAGCTGTTTTTT

j_call: TRBJ2-7
d_call: TRBD2
clone_size: large
v_call: TRBV11-2
cdr3_aa: CASSPGGYEQYF
cdr3_nt: TGTGCCAGCAGCCCGGGGGGCTACGAGCAGTACTTC

j_call: TRBJ1-1
d_call: -
clone_size: many
v_call: TRBV5-6
cdr3_aa: CASSLNTEAFF
cdr3_nt: TGTGCCAGCAGCTTGAACACTGAAGCTTTCTTT

j_call: TRBJ2-4
d_call: -
clone_size: -
v_call: TRBV29-1
cdr3_aa: CSPNPYSTKAENIQYF
cdr3_nt: TGCAGCCCGAACCCCTACAGCACAAAAGCCGAAAACATTCAGTACTTC

j_call: TRBJ2-1
d_call: -
clone_size: once
v_call: TRBV11-1
cdr3_aa: CASSKTENRNEQFF
cdr3_nt: TGTGCCAGCAGTAAAACGGAAAATAGGAATGAGCAGTTCTTC